The source of this T cell receptor beta chain is a study of cytomegalovirus exposure and HLA in healthy donors. Primers: 60 Vbeta forward and 13 Jbeta reverse. As handled by the study authors: In a later analysis, the count reached some 88 million unique TCR beta chains, with roughly 12 million shared. Assay: immunoSEQ multiplex PCR; the TCRdb copy retains only in-frame clones and omits some. The DNA gave D and trimming, while V, J and clone size come from that table. The repertoire holds about 240,000 clones, with around four fifths as singletons. Germline V lookup: CDR1 SSHAT, CDR2 FNYEAQ (reference sequence). Unmatched junction bases numbered 5, after V lost 5 bases and J lost 5 bases. CDR3 length equals 14 residues.

The specimen sequenced was PBMCs. J is TRBJ2-7 and V is TRBV7-7; 11 bases map to TRBD2. The receptor was derived from a boy younger than 18 in good health and CMV-seronegative. The CDR3 nucleotides are TGTGCCAGCAGCCTACTAGCGGGAGTAGACGAGCAGTACTTC. Protein sequence: CASSLLAGVDEQYF.